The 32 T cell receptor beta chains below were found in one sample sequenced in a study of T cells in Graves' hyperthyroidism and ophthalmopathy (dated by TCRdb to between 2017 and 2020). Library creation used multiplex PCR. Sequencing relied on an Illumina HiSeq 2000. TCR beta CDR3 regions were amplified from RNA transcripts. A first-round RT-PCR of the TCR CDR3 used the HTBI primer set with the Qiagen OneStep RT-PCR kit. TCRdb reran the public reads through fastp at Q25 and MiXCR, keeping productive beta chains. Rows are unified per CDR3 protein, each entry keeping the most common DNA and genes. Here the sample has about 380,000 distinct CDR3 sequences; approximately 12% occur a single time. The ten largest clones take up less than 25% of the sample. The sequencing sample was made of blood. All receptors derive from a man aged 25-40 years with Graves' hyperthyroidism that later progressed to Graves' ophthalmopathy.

The CDR3, as DNA: TGTGCCAGCAGTTTTACATTTAGGGGGATATCGTATGGCTACACCTTC. Its protein product is CASSFTFRGISYGYTF. This chain connects TRBV28 to TRBJ1-2; D may be TRBD1 (6 bases). This CDR3 is built from 16 residues. Trimming stripped 3 bases from V and 5 bases from J, with 19 bases between. Germline V CDR1 and CDR2: MDHEN, SYDVKM.

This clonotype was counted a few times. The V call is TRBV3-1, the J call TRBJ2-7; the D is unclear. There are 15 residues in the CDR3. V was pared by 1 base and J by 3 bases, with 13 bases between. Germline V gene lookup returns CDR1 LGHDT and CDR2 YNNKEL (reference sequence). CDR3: CASSQGLVADYEQYF. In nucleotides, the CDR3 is TGTGCCAGCAGCCAAGGATTAGTGGCGGACTACGAGCAGTACTTC.

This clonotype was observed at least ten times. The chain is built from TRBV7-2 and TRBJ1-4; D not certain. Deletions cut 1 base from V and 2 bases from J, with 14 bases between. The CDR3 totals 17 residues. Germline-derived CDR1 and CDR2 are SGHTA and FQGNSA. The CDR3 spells CASSLGWGAATNEKLFF. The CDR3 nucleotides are TGTGCCAGCAGCTTAGGATGGGGAGCGGCGACTAATGAAAAACTGTTTTTT.

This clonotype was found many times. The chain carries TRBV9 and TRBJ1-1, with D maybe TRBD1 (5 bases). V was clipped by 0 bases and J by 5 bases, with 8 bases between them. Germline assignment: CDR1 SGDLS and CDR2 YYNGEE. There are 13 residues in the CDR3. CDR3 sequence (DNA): TGTGCCAGCAGCGTAGGGGGCGCGACTGAAGCTTTCTTT. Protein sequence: CASSVGGATEAFF.

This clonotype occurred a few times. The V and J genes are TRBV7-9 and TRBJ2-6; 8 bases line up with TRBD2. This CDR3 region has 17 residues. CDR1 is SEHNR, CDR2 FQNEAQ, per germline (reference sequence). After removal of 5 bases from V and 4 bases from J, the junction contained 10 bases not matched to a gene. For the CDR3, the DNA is TGTGCCAGCAGCCCCGGGGGGGGGGGCAAAGGGGCCAACGTCCTGACTTTC. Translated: CASSPGGGGKGANVLTF.

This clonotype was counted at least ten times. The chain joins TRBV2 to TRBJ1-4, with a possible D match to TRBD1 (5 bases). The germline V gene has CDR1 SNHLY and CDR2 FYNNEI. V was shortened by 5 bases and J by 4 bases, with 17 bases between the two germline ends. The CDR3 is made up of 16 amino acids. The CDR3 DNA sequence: TGTGCCAGCAGTAAGGGACTTCGACGAGATAATGAAAAACTGTTTTTT. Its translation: CASSKGLRRDNEKLFF.

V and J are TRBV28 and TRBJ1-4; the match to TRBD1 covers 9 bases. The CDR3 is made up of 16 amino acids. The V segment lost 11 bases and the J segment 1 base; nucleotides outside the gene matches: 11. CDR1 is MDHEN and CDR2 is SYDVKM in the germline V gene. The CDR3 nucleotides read TGTGCCGCAGGGGACAGGGTACAGGGAACTAATGAAAAACTGTTTTTT. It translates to CAAGDRVQGTNEKLFF.

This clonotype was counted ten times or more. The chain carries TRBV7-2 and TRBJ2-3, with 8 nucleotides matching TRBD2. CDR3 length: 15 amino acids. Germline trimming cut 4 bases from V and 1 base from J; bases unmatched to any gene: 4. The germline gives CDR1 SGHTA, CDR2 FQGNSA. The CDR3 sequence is CASSSIGGGTDTQYF. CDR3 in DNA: TGTGCCAGCAGCTCGATCGGGGGGGGCACAGATACGCAGTATTTT. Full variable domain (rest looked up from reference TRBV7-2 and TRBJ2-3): GAGVSQSPSNKVTEKGKDVELRCDPISGHTALYWYRQSLGQGLEFLIYFQGNSAPDKSGLPSDRFSAERTGGSVSTLTIQRTQQEDSAVYLCASSSIGGGTDTQYFGPGTRLTVL.

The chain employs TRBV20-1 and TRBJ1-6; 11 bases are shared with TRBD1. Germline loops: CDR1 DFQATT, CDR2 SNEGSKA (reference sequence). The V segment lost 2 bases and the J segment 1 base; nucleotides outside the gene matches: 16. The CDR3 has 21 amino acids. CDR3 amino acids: CSARFSHPGQGARSYNSPLHF. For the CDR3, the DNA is TGCAGTGCTAGATTCTCACATCCCGGACAGGGGGCGCGTTCCTATAATTCACCCCTCCACTTT.

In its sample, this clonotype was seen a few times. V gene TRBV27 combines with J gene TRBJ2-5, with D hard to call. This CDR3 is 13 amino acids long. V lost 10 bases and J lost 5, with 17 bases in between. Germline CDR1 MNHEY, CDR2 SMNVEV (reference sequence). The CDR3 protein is CATDTYGKETQYF. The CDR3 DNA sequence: TGTGCCACCGACACCTATGGCAAGGAGACCCAGTACTTC.

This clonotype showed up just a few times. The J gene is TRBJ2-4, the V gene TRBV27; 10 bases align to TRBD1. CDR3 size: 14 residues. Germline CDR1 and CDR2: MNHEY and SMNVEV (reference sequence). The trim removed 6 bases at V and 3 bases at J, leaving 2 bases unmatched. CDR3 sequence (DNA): TGTGCCAGCAGGGACAGGGGGGGCAAAAACATTCAGTACTTC. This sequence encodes CASRDRGGKNIQYF.

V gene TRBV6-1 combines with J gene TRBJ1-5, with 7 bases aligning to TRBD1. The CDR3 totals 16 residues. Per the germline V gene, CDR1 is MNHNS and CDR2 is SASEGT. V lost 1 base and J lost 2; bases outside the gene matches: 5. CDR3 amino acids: CASSEGRGLRNQPQHF. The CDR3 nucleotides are TGTGCCAGCAGTGAAGGGAGGGGGCTTCGCAATCAGCCCCAGCATTTT.

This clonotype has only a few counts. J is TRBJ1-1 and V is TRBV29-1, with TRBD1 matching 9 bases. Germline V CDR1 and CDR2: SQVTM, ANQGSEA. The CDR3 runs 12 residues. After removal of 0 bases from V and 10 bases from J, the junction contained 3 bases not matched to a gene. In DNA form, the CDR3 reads TGCAGCGTTGAAGATCTGGACAGGGGAGCTTTCTTT. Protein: CSVEDLDRGAFF.

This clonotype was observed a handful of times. This chain's CDR3 is CASSRQYTEAFF. CDR3 sequence (DNA): TGTGCCAGCAGTCGACAGTACACTGAAGCTTTCTTT. The chain joins TRBV12-3 or TRBV12-4 to TRBJ1-1, with a possible D match to TRBD1 (5 bases). Trimming removed 5 bases at V and 3 bases at J, with 7 bases between. The CDR3 is 12 amino acids.

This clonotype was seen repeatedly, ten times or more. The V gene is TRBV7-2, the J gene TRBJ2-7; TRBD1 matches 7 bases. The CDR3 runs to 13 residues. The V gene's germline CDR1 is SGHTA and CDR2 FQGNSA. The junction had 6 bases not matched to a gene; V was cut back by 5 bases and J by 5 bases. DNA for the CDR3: TGTGCCAGCAGCCTCAACAGGGGCCACGAGCAGTACTTC. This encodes CASSLNRGHEQYF.

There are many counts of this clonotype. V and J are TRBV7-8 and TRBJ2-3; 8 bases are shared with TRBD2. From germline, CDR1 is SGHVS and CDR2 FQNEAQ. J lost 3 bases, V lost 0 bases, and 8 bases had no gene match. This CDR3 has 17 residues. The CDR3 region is CASSLAFGGGWTDTQYF. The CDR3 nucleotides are TGTGCCAGCAGCTTAGCTTTTGGCGGGGGGTGGACAGATACGCAGTATTTT. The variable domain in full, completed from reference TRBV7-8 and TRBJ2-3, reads GAGVSQSPRYKVAKRGQDVALRCDPISGHVSLFWYQQALGQGPEFLTYFQNEAQLDKSGLPSDRFFAERPEGSVSTLKIQRTQQEDSAVYLCASSLAFGGGWTDTQYFGPGTRLTVL.

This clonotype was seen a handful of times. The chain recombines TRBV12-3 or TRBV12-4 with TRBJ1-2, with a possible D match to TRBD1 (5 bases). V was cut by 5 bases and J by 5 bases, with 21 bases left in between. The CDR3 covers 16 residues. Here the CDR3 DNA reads TGTGCCAGCAGTCCGACCTTGACAGCCCTCTTATATGGCTACACCTTC. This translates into CASSPTLTALLYGYTF.

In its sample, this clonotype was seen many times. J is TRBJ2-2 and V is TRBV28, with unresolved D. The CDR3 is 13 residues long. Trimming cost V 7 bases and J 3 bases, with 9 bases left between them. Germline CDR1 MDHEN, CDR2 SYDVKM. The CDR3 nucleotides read TGTGCCAGCATGGGGTGGCACACCGGGGAGCTGTTTTTT. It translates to CASMGWHTGELFF.

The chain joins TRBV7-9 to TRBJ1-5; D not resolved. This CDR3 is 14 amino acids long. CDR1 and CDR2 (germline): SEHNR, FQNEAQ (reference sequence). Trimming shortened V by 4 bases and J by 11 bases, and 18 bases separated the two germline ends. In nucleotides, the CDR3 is TGTGCCAGCAGCTCCCGAGATCCCCCGCAGGCCCAGCATTTT. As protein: CASSSRDPPQAQHF.

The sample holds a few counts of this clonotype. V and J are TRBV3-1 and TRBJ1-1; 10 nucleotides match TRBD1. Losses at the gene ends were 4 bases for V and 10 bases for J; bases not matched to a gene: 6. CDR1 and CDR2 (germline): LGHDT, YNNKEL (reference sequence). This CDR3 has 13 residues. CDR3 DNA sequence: TGTGCCAGCAGCCCCCGGGACAGGGGATCAGCTTTCTTT. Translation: CASSPRDRGSAFF. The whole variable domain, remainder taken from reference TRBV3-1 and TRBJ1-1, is DTAVSQTPKYLVTQMGNDKSIKCEQNLGHDTMYWYKQDSKKFLKIMFSYNNKELIINETVPNRFSPKSPDKAHLNLHINSLELGDSAVYFCASSPRDRGSAFFGQGTRLTVV.

As DNA, the CDR3 is TGTGCCTGGAGTACCCGACAGGGTTGGGAGCCCCAGCATTTT. Residues: CAWSTRQGWEPQHF. The V gene is TRBV30, the J gene TRBJ1-5; 7 bases align to TRBD1. This CDR3 region has 14 residues. Germline V gene sequence: CDR1 GTSNPN, CDR2 SVGIG (reference sequence). After removal of 2 bases from V and 8 bases from J, the junction contained 9 bases not matched to a gene.

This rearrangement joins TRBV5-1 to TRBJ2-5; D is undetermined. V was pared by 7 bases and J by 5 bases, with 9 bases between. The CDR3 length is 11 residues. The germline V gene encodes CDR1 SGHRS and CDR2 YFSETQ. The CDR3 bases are TGCGCCAGCTATGACGTGGAGACCCAGTACTTC. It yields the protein CASYDVETQYF.

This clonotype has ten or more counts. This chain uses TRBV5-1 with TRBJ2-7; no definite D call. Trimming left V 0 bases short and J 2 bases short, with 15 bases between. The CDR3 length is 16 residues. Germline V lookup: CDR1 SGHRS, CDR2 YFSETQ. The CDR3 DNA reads TGCGCCAGCAGCTTGGCGGGTGGGGAACCAACCTACGAGCAGTACTTC. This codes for CASSLAGGEPTYEQYF.

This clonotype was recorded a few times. The DNA for the CDR3 is TGTGCCATCAGTGAGGTCGAACGCCAACAAGAGACCCAGTACTTC. Its translation is CAISEVERQQETQYF. This chain joins TRBV10-3 and TRBJ2-5; the D is unclear. The CDR3 is 15 amino acids. CDR1 and CDR2 from the germline V gene are ENHRY and SYGVKD. V lost 2 bases and J lost 2, with 12 bases in between.

The CDR3 loop reads CASSLEGDYGQFF. Here the CDR3 DNA reads TGTGCCAGCAGCTTGGAGGGGGATTACGGGCAGTTCTTC. This chain joins TRBV5-4 and TRBJ2-1; a weak D match, TRBD1 (6 bases). The CDR3 is made up of 13 amino acids. CDR1 and CDR2 from the germline V gene are SGHNT and YYREEE (reference sequence). Deletions cut 0 bases from V and 12 bases from J, with 13 bases between.

The CDR3 is CSARGQGARGYTF. The CDR3, as DNA: TGCAGTGCTCGCGGACAGGGGGCGAGAGGCTACACCTTC. The rearrangement uses TRBV20-1 and TRBJ1-2; 11 positions agree with TRBD1. Germline V gives CDR1 DFQATT, CDR2 SNEGSKA (reference sequence). Trimming cost V 5 bases and J 8 bases; bases outside gene matches: 7. The CDR3 is 13 residues long.

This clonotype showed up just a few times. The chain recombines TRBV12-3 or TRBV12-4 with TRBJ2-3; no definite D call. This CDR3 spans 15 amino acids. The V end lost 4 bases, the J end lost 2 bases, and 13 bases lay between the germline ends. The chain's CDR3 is CASSSQSDNTDTQYF. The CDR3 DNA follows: TGTGCCAGCAGTTCTCAAAGTGACAACACAGATACGCAGTATTTT.

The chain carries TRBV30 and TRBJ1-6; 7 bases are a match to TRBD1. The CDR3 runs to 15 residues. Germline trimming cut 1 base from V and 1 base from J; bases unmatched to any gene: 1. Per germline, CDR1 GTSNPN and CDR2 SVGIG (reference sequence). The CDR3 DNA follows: TGTGCCTGGAGTGAGGGGGCATCCTATAATTCACCCCTCCACTTT. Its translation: CAWSEGASYNSPLHF.

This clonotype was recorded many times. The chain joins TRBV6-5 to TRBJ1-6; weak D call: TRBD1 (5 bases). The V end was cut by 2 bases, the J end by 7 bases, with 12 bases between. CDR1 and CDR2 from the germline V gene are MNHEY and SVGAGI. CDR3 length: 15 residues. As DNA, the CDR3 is TGTGCCAGCAGTTACGGGACCAAGGGGAATTCACCCCTCCACTTT. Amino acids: CASSYGTKGNSPLHF.

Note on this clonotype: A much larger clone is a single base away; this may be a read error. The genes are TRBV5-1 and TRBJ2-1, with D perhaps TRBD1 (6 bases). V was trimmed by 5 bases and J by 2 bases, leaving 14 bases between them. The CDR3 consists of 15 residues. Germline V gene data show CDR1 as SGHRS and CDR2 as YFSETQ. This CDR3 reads CASRSGTYPYNEQFF. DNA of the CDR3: TGCGCCAGCAGATCCGGGACATACCCCTACAATGAGCAGTTCTTC. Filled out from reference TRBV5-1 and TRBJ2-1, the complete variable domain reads KAGVTQTPRYLIKTRGQQVTLSCSPISGHRSVSWYQQTPGQGLQFLFEYFSETQRNKGNFPGRFSGRQFSNSRSEMNVSTLELGDSALYLCASRSGTYPYNEQFFGPGTRLTVL.

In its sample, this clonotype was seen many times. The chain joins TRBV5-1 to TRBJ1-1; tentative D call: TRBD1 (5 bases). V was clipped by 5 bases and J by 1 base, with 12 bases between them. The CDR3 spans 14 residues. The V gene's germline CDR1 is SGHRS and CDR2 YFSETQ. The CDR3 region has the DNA TGCGCCAGCAGTCCCGGGGCTGAGAACACTGAAGCTTTCTTT. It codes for CASSPGAENTEAFF.

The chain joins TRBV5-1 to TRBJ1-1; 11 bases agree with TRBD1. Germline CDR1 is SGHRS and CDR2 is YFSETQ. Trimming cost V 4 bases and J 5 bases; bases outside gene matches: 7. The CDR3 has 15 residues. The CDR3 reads CASSHTDRGQTEAFF. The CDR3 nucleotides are TGCGCCAGCAGCCACACGGACAGGGGGCAAACTGAAGCTTTCTTT.